The 24 T cell receptor beta chains reported below all come from one sample, sequenced in a study of blood T cell repertoires in COVID-19. Repertoires were generated with immunoSEQ multiplex PCR, while TCRdb's copy carries only in-frame clones and drops some. The sample has roughly 84,000 clones, 80% seen once. The sequencing sample was made of peripheral blood. The receptors were gathered from a middle-aged woman with active or convalescent COVID-19.

This clone was seen a handful of times. The V and J genes are TRBV2 and TRBJ2-7, with D maybe TRBD1 (5 bases). The CDR3 has 13 amino acids. The V end lost 5 bases, the J end lost 7 bases, and 15 bases lay between the germline ends. The V gene's germline CDR1 is SNHLY and CDR2 FYNNEI. Here the CDR3 reads CASSWTPGAEQYF. For the CDR3, the DNA is TGTGCCAGCAGTTGGACACCAGGTGCGGAGCAGTACTTC.

The DNA for the CDR3 is TGTGCCAGCAGCTGGCTAGCGGGAGGTGAAGAGACCCAGTACTTC. This codes for CASSWLAGGEETQYF. This chain links TRBV2 with TRBJ2-5, with 11 bases fitting TRBD2. This CDR3 region has 15 residues. V was pared by 6 bases and J by 3 bases, with 6 bases of the junction left unmatched. Germline V gene lookup returns CDR1 SNHLY and CDR2 FYNNEI.

This clone was recorded at least ten times. J is TRBJ2-7 and V is TRBV11-2; TRBD1 aligns across 9 bases. This CDR3 has 16 amino acids. J was trimmed by 1 base and V by 0 bases; bases with no gene match: 4. In germline, CDR1 is SGHAT, CDR2 FQNNGV. Here the CDR3 DNA reads TGTGCCAGCAGCTTAGAGCCGGGACAGGGTTCCTACGAGCAGTACTTC. Amino acid sequence: CASSLEPGQGSYEQYF.

V and J are TRBV28 and TRBJ1-2; a possible D gene is TRBD1 (6 bases). The CDR3 contains 13 residues. The germline V and J ends were trimmed by 5 bases and 2 bases, with 9 bases remaining between them. The V gene's germline CDR1 is MDHEN and CDR2 SYDVKM. CDR3 sequence (DNA): TGTGCCAGCAGTCCAGACAGGAACTATGGCTACACCTTC. Encoded protein: CASSPDRNYGYTF.

A few counts support this clone. The chain links TRBV10-3 to TRBJ2-7, with D perhaps TRBD1 (6 bases). Germline CDR1 reads ENHRY; CDR2 reads SYGVKD. The CDR3 consists of 13 residues. With 7 bases removed from V and 5 bases from J, the gap between germline ends came to 15 bases. The CDR3, as DNA: TGTGCCATCAATAAACAGGGTTGGGACGAGCAGTACTTC. It encodes CAINKQGWDEQYF.

The rearrangement links TRBV6-2 or TRBV6-3 to TRBJ2-7, with a weak D call TRBD2 (6 bases). V lost 2 bases and J lost 2, with 16 bases in between. The CDR3 runs to 16 residues. CDR1 and CDR2 from the germline V gene are MNHEY and SVGEGT. The CDR3 sequence is CASSYVGGDGAYEQYF. The CDR3 DNA sequence: TGTGCCAGCAGTTACGTCGGGGGTGATGGGGCCTACGAGCAGTACTTC.

The chain carries TRBV6-2 or TRBV6-3 and TRBJ2-7; 8 nucleotides match TRBD2. Germline values: CDR1 MNHEY, CDR2 SVGEGT. With 4 bases clipped from V and 3 bases from J, the junction kept 5 bases outside the gene matches. This CDR3 has 14 amino acids. The CDR3 DNA is TGTGCCAGCAGTTCCCGGGGGGGACGCTACGAGCAGTACTTC. This encodes CASSSRGGRYEQYF.

The chain's CDR3 is CASSYWGGDAFF. DNA of the CDR3: TGTGCCAGCAGTTACTGGGGGGGCGACGCTTTCTTT. The chain is built from TRBV6-6 and TRBJ1-1; TRBD1 is a possible D gene (6 bases). CDR3 size: 12 residues. V lost 1 base to trimming and J lost 11 bases, with 11 bases between them. CDR1 and CDR2 from the germline V gene are MNHNY and SVGAGI (reference sequence).

CDR3 DNA: TGTGCCAGCAGCTTAGCAACAGGGACAATTGGAAACACCATATATTTT. Its translation is CASSLATGTIGNTIYF. V is TRBV7-9 and J is TRBJ1-3, with D perhaps TRBD1 (6 bases). Trimming shortened V by 0 bases and J by 3 bases, and 12 bases separated the two germline ends. The CDR3 runs to 16 residues. Germline CDR1 is SEHNR and CDR2 is FQNEAQ (reference sequence).

This chain uses TRBV6-5 with TRBJ1-5; D possibly corresponds to TRBD1 (6 bases). This CDR3 is built from 12 residues. Trimming took off 6 bases at V and 4 bases at J, with 7 bases between the two ends. The germline gives CDR1 MNHEY, CDR2 SVGAGI. The CDR3 DNA is TGTGCCAGCAGGACAGGTAATCAGCCCCAGCATTTT. The encoded protein is CASRTGNQPQHF.

J is TRBJ1-4 and V is TRBV7-9; TRBD1 aligns across 9 bases. There are 17 residues in the CDR3. V dropped 5 bases and J dropped 5; count of bases not matched to a gene: 12. CDR1 is SEHNR and CDR2 is FQNEAQ in the germline V gene (reference sequence). In DNA, the CDR3 is TGTGCCAGCAGCACCGGGAGGGGCGGGACAGGGAATGAAAAACTGTTTTTT. Its translation: CASSTGRGGTGNEKLFF.

This chain connects TRBV6-2 or TRBV6-3 to TRBJ1-5; D is possibly TRBD1 (5 bases). The CDR3 covers 17 residues. Germline CDR1 MNHEY, CDR2 SVGEGT. Deletions cut 4 bases from V and 3 bases from J, with 19 bases between. The CDR3 DNA reads as TGTGCCAGCAGTTCCCCCCCTTACAGGACCCTCAATCAGCCCCAGCATTTT. Its translation is CASSSPPYRTLNQPQHF.

The genes are TRBV9 and TRBJ2-5, with D perhaps matching TRBD2 (6 bases). The V and J ends lost 3 bases and 3 bases respectively, with 15 bases between them. The CDR3 consists of 15 residues. Germline V gene data show CDR1 as SGDLS and CDR2 as YYNGEE. DNA for the CDR3: TGTGCCAGCAGCGAACAAGGAAGGACTAAAGAGACCCAGTACTTC. Amino acids: CASSEQGRTKETQYF.

This clone was found once. The chain combines TRBV29-1 with TRBJ2-2; D might be TRBD1 (6 bases). V lost 5 bases and J 4 bases, leaving 14 bases between the germline ends. CDR3 length: 14 residues. The germline gives CDR1 SQVTM, CDR2 ANQGSEA. The CDR3 DNA reads as TGCAGCGTTTCCGACAGGACTCCCACCGGGGAGCTGTTTTTT. Translation: CSVSDRTPTGELFF.

The chain uses TRBV9 and TRBJ2-7; D might be TRBD1 (5 bases). The CDR3 is 13 amino acids. Between the trimmed V and J ends, which lost 4 bases and 3 bases, there was a span of 11 bases. Germline CDR1 SGDLS, CDR2 YYNGEE. Here the CDR3 DNA reads TGTGCCAGCAGCCAGGGATTGGACTACGAGCAGTACTTC. This sequence encodes CASSQGLDYEQYF.

The genes are TRBV4-2 and TRBJ1-2, with a possible D match to TRBD1 (5 bases). Germline V gene data show CDR1 as LGHNA and CDR2 as YNFKEQ. The V end lost 1 base, the J end lost 3 bases, and 9 bases lay between the germline ends. This CDR3 contains 14 residues. CDR3: CASSQGGTYYGYTF. CDR3 bases: TGTGCCAGCAGCCAAGGAGGGACTTACTATGGCTACACCTTC.

The V and J genes are TRBV4-1 and TRBJ2-5; D is undetermined. This CDR3 has 14 amino acids. Trimming removed 3 bases from V and 2 bases from J, with 10 bases in between. CDR1 is MGHRA and CDR2 is YSYEKL in the germline V gene. DNA for the CDR3: TGCGCCAGCAGCCAGCCAACTACTCAAGAGACCCAGTACTTC. Its protein is CASSQPTTQETQYF.

The chain recombines TRBV19 with TRBJ2-4, with a tentative D call TRBD1 (5 bases). CDR1 and CDR2 from the germline V gene are LNHDA and SQIVND (reference sequence). V gave up 5 bases and J gave up 6 bases, with 17 bases separating them. There are 15 residues in the CDR3. The chain's CDR3 is CASSDRWGLGNIQYF. The CDR3 DNA reads TGTGCCAGTAGTGATCGATGGGGCTTGGGAAACATTCAGTACTTC.

The J gene is TRBJ2-7, the V gene TRBV6-1; TRBD2 might be the D (5 bases). The germline V gene has CDR1 MNHNS and CDR2 SASEGT. This CDR3 is built from 17 residues. Trimming took 0 bases from V and 4 from J, leaving 19 bases between them. The CDR3 DNA is TGTGCCAGCAGTGAAGCGCGGGTCCCCGGCTTCCTTTACGAGCAGTACTTC. Translating it yields CASSEARVPGFLYEQYF.

As regards this clone: Different DNA sequences within this sample yield the same CDR3. The rearrangement links TRBV11-3 to TRBJ2-3; D unclear. This CDR3 is 13 amino acids long. Germline V gene lookup returns CDR1 SGHNT and CDR2 YENEEA. Trimming took 1 base from V and 4 from J, leaving 6 bases between them. CDR3 nucleotides: TGTGCCAGCAGCTTAGGTGAGGCAGATACGCAGTATTTT. Protein product: CASSLGEADTQYF.

The rearrangement uses TRBV2 and TRBJ2-3, with D possibly matching TRBD2 (6 bases). The germline V gene has CDR1 SNHLY and CDR2 FYNNEI. The CDR3 covers 14 residues. V was cut by 8 bases and J by 1 base, with 13 bases left in between. The CDR3 here is CASGFRRGTDTQYF. The CDR3 coding sequence is TGTGCCAGCGGGTTTAGGAGGGGCACAGATACGCAGTATTTT.

The chain couples TRBV6-5 to TRBJ1-3; D is unclear. The CDR3 covers 16 residues. V was trimmed by 0 bases and J by 0 bases, leaving 9 bases between them. The germline gives CDR1 MNHEY, CDR2 SVGAGI. As DNA, the CDR3 is TGTGCCAGCAGTTACTCGGTCCCGAGCTCTGGAAACACCATATATTTT. Translated, it gives CASSYSVPSSGNTIYF.

This chain links TRBV7-8 with TRBJ2-3, with 12 bases aligning to TRBD2. The CDR3 is made up of 16 amino acids. Losses at the gene ends were 5 bases for V and 0 bases for J; bases not matched to a gene: 3. Looked up from germline, CDR1 is SGHVS and CDR2 is FQNEAQ. The CDR3 DNA is TGTGCCAGCAGCCCGGGGACTAGCGGGAGCACAGATACGCAGTATTTT. Its translation is CASSPGTSGSTDTQYF.

The chain joins TRBV2 to TRBJ1-2; D may be TRBD1 (5 bases). Germline assignment: CDR1 SNHLY and CDR2 FYNNEI. The CDR3 is 16 residues long. V was clipped by 4 bases and J by 6 bases, with 21 bases between them. The CDR3, as DNA: TGTGCCAGCAGTGCGTTTGGGCAGGGTACGGTGGATGGCTACACCTTC. Its translation: CASSAFGQGTVDGYTF.